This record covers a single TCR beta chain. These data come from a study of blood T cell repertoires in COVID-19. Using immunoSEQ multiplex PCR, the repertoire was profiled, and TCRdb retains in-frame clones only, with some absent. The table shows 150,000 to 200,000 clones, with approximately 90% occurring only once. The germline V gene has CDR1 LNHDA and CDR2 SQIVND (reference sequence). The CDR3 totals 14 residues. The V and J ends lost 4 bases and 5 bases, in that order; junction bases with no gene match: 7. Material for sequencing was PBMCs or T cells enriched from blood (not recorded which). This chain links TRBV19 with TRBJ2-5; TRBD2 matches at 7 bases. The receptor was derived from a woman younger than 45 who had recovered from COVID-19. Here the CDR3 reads CASSTGAGTETQYF. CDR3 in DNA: TGTGCCAGTAGTACAGGAGCGGGAACGGAGACCCAGTACTTC.